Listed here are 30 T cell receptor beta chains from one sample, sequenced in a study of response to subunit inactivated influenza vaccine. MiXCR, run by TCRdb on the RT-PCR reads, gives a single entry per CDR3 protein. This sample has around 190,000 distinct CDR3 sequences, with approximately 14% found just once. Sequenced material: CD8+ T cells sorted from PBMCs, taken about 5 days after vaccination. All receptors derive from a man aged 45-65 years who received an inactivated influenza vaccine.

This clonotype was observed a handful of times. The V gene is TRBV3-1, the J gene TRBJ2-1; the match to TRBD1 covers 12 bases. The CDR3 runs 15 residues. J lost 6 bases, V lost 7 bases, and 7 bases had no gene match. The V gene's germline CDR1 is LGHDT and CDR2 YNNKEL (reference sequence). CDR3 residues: CASNLRDRGPNEQFF. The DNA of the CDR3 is TGTGCCAGCAACCTCCGGGACAGGGGGCCCAATGAGCAGTTCTTC.

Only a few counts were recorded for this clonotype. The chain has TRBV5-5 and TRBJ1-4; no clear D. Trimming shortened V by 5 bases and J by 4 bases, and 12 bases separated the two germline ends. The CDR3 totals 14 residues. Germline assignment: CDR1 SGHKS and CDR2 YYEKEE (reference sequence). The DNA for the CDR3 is TGTGCCAGCAGTTTTCCGGGTCTTAATGAAAAACTGTTTTTT. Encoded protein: CASSFPGLNEKLFF. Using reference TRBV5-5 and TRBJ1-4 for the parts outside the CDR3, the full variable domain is DAGVTQSPTHLIKTRGQQVTLRCSPISGHKSVSWYQQVLGQGPQFIFQYYEKEERGRGNFPDRFSARQFPNYSSELNVNALLLGDSALYLCASSFPGLNEKLFFGSGTQLSVL.

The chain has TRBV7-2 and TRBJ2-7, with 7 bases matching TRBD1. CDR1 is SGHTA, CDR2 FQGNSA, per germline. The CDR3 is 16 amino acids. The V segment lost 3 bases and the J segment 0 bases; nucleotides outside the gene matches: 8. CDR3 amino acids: CASSFYPDRTSYEQYF. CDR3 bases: TGTGCCAGCAGCTTTTATCCGGACAGGACCTCCTACGAGCAGTACTTC.

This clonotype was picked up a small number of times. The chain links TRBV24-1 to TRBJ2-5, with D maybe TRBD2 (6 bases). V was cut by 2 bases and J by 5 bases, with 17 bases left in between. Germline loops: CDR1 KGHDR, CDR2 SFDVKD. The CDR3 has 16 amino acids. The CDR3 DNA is TGTGCCACCAGTGATTGGCGGGACGCTCACAGGGAGACCCAGTACTTC. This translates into CATSDWRDAHRETQYF.

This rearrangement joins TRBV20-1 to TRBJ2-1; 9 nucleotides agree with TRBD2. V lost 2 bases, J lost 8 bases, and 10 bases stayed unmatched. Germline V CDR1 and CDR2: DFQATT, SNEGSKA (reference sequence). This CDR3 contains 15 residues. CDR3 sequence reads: CSARSLAGMKDEQFF. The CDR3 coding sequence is TGCAGTGCTAGAAGCCTAGCGGGAATGAAGGATGAGCAGTTCTTC.

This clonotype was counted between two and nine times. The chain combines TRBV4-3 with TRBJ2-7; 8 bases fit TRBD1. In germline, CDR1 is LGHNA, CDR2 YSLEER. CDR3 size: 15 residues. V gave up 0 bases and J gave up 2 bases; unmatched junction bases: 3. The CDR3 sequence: CASSQEATGAYEQYF. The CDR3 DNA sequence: TGCGCCAGCAGCCAAGAAGCGACAGGGGCCTACGAGCAGTACTTC.

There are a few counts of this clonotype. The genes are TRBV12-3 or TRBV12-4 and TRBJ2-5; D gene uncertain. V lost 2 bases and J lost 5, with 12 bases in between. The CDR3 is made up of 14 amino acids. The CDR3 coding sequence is TGTGCCAGCAGTTTAAGTGCCAGGTCCGAGACCCAGTACTTC. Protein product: CASSLSARSETQYF.

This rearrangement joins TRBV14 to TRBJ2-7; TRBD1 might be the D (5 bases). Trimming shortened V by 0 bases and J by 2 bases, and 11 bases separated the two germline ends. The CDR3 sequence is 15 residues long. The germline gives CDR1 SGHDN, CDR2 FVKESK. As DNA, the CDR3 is TGTGCCAGCAGCCAAGATCTCAGGGTTCCCTACGAGCAGTACTTC. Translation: CASSQDLRVPYEQYF.

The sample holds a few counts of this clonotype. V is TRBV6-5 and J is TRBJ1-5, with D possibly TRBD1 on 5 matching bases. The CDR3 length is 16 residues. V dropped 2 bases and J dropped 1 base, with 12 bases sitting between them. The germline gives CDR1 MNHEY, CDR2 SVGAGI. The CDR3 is CASSYGRVTSNQPQHF. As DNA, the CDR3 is TGTGCCAGCAGTTACGGCAGGGTAACAAGCAATCAGCCCCAGCATTTT.

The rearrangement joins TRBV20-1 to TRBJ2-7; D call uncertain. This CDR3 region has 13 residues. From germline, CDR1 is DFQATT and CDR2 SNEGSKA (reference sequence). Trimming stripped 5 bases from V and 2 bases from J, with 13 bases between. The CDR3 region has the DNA TGCAGTGCTGAAGGTCAGGCGGCCTACGAGCAGTACTTC. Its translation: CSAEGQAAYEQYF.

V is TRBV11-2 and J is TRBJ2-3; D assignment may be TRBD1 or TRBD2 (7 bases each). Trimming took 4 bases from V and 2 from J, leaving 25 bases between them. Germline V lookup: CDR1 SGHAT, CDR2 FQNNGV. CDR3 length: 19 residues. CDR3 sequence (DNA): TGTGCCAGCAGCTCGGGGGGTTGGGAGCCGGGACAGACCACAGATACGCAGTATTTT. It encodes CASSSGGWEPGQTTDTQYF. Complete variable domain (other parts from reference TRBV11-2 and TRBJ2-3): EAGVAQSPRYKIIEKRQSVAFWCNPISGHATLYWYQQILGQGPKLLIQFQNNGVVDDSQLPKDRFSAERLKGVDSTLKIQPAKLEDSAVYLCASSSGGWEPGQTTDTQYFGPGTRLTVL.

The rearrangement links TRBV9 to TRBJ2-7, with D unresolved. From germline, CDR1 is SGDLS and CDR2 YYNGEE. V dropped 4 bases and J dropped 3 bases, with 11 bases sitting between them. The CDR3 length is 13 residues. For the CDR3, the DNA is TGTGCCAGCAGCCCTAATTTACTCTACGAGCAGTACTTC. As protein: CASSPNLLYEQYF.

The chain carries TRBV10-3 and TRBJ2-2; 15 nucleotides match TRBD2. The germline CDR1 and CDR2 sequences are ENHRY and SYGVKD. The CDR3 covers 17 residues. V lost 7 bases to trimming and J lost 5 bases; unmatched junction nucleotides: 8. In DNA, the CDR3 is TGTGCCATCACCAGGACTAGCGGGGGGGCGAGGACCGGGGAGCTGTTTTTT. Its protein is CAITRTSGGARTGELFF.

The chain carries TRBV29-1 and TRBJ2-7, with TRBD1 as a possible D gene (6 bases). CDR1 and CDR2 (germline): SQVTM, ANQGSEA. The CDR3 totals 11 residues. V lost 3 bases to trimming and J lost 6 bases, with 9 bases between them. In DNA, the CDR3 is TGCAGCGTTGACATCAGGGGCGAGCAGTACTTC. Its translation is CSVDIRGEQYF.

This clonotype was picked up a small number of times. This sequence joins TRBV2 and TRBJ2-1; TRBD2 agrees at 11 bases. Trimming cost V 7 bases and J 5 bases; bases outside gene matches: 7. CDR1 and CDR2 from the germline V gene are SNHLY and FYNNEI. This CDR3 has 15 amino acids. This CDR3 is CASKRTSGQDNEQFF. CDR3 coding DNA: TGTGCCAGCAAACGGACTAGCGGGCAAGACAATGAGCAGTTCTTC.

CDR3 region: CASKIYPASTDTQYF. In DNA, the CDR3 is TGTGCCAGCAAGATTTACCCAGCTAGCACAGATACGCAGTATTTT. The chain uses TRBV27 and TRBJ2-3; D call uncertain. The V end was cut by 7 bases, the J end by 0 bases, with 14 bases between. CDR1 and CDR2 from the germline V gene are MNHEY and SMNVEV (reference sequence). The CDR3 is made up of 15 amino acids.

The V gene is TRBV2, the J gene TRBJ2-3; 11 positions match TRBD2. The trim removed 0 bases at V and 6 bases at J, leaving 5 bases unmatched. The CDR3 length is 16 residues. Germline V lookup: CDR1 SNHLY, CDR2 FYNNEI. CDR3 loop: CASSEASGGDKDTQYF. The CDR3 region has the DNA TGTGCCAGCAGTGAAGCTAGCGGGGGGGACAAGGATACGCAGTATTTT.

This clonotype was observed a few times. The CDR3 DNA is TGTGCCACCAGCAGAGATCTACTAGCGGGAGGGTTCTATACGCAGTATTTT. It is translated as CATSRDLLAGGFYTQYF. The V gene is TRBV15, the J gene TRBJ2-3; TRBD2 agrees at 13 bases. This CDR3 spans 17 amino acids. The V and J ends lost 0 bases and 7 bases, in that order; junction bases with no gene match: 7. Germline values: CDR1 LNHNV, CDR2 YYDKDF (reference sequence).

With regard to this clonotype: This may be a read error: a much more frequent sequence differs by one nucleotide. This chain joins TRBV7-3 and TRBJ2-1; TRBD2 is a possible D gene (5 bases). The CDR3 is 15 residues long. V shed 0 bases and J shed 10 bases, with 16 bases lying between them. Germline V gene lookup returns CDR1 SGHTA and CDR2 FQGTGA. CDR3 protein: CASSLTERISQEQFF. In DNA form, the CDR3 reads TGTGCCAGCAGCTTAACCGAGCGGATTAGCCAAGAGCAGTTCTTC. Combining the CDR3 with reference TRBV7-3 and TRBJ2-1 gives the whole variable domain GAGVSQTPSNKVTEKGKYVELRCDPISGHTALYWYRQSLGQGPEFLIYFQGTGAADDSGLPNDRFFAVRPEGSVSTLKIQRTERGDSAVYLCASSLTERISQEQFFGPGTRLTVL.

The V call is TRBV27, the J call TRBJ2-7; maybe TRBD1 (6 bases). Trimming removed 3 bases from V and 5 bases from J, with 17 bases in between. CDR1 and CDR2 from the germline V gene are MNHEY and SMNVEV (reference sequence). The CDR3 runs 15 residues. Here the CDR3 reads CASSLGAAGLNEQYF. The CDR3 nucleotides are TGTGCCAGCAGTTTGGGGGCGGCAGGTCTGAACGAGCAGTACTTC.

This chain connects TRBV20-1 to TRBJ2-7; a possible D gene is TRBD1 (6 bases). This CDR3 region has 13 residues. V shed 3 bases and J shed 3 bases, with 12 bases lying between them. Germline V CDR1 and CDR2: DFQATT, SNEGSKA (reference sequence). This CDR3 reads CSARENRVYEQYF. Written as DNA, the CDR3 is TGCAGTGCTAGGGAAAACAGGGTCTACGAGCAGTACTTC.

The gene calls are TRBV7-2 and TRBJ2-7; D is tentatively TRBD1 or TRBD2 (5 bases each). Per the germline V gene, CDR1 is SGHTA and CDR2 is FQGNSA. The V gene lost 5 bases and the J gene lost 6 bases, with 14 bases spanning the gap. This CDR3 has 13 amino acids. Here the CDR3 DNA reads TGTGCCAGCAGCCGCGATTTGGGACCCGAGCAGTACTTC. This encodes CASSRDLGPEQYF.

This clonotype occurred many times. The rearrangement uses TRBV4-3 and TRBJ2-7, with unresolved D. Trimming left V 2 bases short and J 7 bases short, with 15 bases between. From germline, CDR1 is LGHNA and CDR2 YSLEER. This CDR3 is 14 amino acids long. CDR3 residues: CASSQTGLLGEQYF. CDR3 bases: TGCGCCAGCAGCCAAACGGGCCTATTGGGGGAGCAGTACTTC.

CDR3 in DNA: TGCAGTGCTAGAGATAGGGCGCTGAACTATGGCTACACCTTC. Protein product: CSARDRALNYGYTF. This rearrangement joins TRBV20-1 to TRBJ1-2; D uncertain. The CDR3 loop spans 14 amino acids. V dropped 0 bases and J dropped 2 bases, with 10 bases sitting between them. In germline, CDR1 is DFQATT, CDR2 SNEGSKA (reference sequence).

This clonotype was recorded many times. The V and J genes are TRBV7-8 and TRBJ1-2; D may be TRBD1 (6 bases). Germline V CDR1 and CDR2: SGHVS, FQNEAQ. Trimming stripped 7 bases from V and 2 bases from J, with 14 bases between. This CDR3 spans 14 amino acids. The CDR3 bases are TGTGCCAGCACCGGCGGGGGCAGGAACTATGGCTACACCTTC. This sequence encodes CASTGGGRNYGYTF.

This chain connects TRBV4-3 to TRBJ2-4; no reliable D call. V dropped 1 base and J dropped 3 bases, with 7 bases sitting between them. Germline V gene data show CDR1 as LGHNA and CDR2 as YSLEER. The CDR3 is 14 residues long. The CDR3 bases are TGCGCCAGCAGCCAAGGGGTCAACAAAAACATTCAGTACTTC. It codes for CASSQGVNKNIQYF.

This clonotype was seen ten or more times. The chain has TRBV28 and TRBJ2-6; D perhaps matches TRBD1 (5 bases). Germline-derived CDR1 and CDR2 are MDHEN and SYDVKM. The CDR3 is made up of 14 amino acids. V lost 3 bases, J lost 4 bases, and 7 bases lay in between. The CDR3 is CASSFPGGANVLTF. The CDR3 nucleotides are TGTGCCAGCAGTTTCCCAGGGGGGGCCAACGTCCTGACTTTC. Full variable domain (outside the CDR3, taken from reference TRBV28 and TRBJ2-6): DVKVTQSSRYLVKRTGEKVFLECVQDMDHENMFWYRQDPGLGLRLIYFSYDVKMKEKGDIPEGYSVSREKKERFSLILESASTNQTSMYLCASSFPGGANVLTFGAGSRLTVL.

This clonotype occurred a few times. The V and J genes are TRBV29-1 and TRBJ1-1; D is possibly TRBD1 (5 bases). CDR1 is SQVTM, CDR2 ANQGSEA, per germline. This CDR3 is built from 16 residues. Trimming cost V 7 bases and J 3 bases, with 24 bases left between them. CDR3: CSASPDSAPGYTEAFF. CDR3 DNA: TGCAGCGCTAGCCCAGACAGTGCCCCCGGGTACACTGAAGCTTTCTTT.

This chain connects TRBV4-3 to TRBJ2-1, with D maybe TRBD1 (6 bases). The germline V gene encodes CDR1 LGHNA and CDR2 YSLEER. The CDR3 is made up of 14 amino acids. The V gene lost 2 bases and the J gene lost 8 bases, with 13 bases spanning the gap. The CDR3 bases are TGCGCCAGCAGCCAATCGGCAGGGGTTTATGAGCAGTTCTTC. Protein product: CASSQSAGVYEQFF.

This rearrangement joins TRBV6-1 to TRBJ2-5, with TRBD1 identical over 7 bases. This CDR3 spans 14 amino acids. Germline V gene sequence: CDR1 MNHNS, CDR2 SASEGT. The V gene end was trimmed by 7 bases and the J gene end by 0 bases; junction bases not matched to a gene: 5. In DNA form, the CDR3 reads TGTGCCAGCAAAACGACAGGGTACCAAGAGACCCAGTACTTC. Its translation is CASKTTGYQETQYF.